This T cell receptor beta chain appears in the sequencing data of a study of blood T cell repertoires in COVID-19. Across the study: PBMCs, B-cell-depleted T cells, or T cells provided the cDNA or gDNA that made up the material.

The V segment lost 2 bases and the J segment 3 bases; nucleotides outside the gene matches: 1. Germline V gene lookup returns CDR1 SGHRS and CDR2 YFSETQ. The CDR3 consists of 13 residues. Methods used by the authors: Estimation of nucleated cell counts relied on the amplification of reference gene primers. Sequenced by immunoSEQ multiplex PCR; TCRdb stores in-frame clones only, minus some. From that table come the V and J calls and clone size; the DNA was used to work out D and trimming. The sample gives about 180,000 clones, over 75% of which show up once; 26% is in the top ten. V gene TRBV5-1 combines with J gene TRBJ1-1; the match to TRBD1 covers 7 bases. The sample consisted of peripheral blood. This TCR derives from a woman aged 70-85 years with acute or convalescent COVID-19. The CDR3 region has the DNA TGCGCCAGCAGCTTCCAGGGGGACACTGAAGCTTTCTTT. Translation: CASSFQGDTEAFF.